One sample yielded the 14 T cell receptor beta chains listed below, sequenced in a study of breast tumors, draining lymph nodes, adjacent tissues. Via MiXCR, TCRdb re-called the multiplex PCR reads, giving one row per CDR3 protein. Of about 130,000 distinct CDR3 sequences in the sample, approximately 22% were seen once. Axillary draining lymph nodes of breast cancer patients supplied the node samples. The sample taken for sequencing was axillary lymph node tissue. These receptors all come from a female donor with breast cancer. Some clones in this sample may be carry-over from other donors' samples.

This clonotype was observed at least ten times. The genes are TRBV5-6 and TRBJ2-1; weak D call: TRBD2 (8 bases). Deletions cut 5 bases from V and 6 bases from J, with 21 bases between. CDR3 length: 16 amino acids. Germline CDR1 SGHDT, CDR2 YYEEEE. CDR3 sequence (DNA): TGTGCCAGCAGTCCCGTAGGGGGCGGGGGGTTCAATGAGCAGTTCTTC. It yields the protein CASSPVGGGGFNEQFF.

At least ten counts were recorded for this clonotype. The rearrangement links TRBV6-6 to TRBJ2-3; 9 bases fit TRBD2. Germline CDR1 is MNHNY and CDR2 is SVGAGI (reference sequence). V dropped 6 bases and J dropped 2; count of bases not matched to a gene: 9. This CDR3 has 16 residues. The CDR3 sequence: CASSQGGGRATDTQYF. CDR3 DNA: TGTGCCAGCAGCCAAGGGGGCGGGAGGGCCACAGATACGCAGTATTTT.

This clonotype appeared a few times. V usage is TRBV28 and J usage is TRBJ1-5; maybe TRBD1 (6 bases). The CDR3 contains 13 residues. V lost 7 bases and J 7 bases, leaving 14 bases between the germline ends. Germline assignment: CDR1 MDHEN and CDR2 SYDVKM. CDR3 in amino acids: CASNPRGWQPQHF. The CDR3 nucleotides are TGTGCCAGCAACCCCAGGGGTTGGCAGCCCCAGCATTTT. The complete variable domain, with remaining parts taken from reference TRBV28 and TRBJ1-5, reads DVKVTQSSRYLVKRTGEKVFLECVQDMDHENMFWYRQDPGLGLRLIYFSYDVKMKEKGDIPEGYSVSREKKERFSLILESASTNQTSMYLCASNPRGWQPQHFGDGTRLSIL.

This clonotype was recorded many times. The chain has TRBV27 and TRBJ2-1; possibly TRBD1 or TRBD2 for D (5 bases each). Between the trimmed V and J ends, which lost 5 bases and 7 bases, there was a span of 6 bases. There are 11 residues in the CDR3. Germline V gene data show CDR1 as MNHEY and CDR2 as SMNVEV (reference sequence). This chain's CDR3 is CASSGGNEQFF. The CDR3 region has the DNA TGTGCCAGCAGTGGGGGAAATGAGCAGTTCTTC.

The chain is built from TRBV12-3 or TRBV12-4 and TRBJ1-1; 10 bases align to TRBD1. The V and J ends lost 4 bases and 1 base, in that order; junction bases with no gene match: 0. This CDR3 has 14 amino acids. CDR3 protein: CASSWTGGNTEAFF. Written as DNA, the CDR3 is TGTGCCAGCAGTTGGACAGGGGGGAACACTGAAGCTTTCTTT.

As DNA, the CDR3 is TGTGCCAGCAGCCAAGCGGGACTAGCGGTGACAGATACGCAGTATTTT. Protein product: CASSQAGLAVTDTQYF. The chain joins TRBV3-1 to TRBJ2-3; the match to TRBD2 covers 11 bases. The germline CDR1 and CDR2 sequences are LGHDT and YNNKEL (reference sequence). V lost 1 base, J lost 3 bases, and 3 bases stayed unmatched. The CDR3 has 16 amino acids.

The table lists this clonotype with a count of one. The CDR3 DNA reads TGCGCCAGCAGTGAGAGACAGTGGAATTCACCCCTCCACTTT. Protein: CASSERQWNSPLHF. The chain is built from TRBV10-2 and TRBJ1-6; the D gene is possibly TRBD1 (5 bases). The CDR3 contains 14 residues. V lost 2 bases to trimming and J lost 7 bases, with 9 bases between them. Germline-derived CDR1 and CDR2 are WSHSY and SAAADI.

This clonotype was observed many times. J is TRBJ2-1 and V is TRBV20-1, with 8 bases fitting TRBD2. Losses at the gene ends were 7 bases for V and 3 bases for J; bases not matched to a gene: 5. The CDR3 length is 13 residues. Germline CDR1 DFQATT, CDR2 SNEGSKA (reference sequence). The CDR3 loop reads CSGREGDYNEQFF. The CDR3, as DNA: TGCAGTGGTCGGGAGGGCGACTACAATGAGCAGTTCTTC.

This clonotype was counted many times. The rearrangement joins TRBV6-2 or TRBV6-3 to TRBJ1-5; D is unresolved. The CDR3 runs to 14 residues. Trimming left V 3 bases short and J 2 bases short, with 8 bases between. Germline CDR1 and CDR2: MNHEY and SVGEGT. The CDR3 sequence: CASSYLMGNQPQHF. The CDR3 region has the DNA TGTGCCAGCAGTTATTTAATGGGCAATCAGCCCCAGCATTTT.

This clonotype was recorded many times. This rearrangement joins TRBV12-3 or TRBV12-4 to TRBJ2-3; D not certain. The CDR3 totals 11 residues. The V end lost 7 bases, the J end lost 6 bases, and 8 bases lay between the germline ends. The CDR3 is CASTLEDTQYF. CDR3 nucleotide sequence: TGTGCCAGCACATTAGAGGATACGCAGTATTTT.

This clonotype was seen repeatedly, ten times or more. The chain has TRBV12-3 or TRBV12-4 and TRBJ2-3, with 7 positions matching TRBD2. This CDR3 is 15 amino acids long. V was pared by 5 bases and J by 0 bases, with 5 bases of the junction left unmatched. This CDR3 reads CASSRLAPSTDTQYF. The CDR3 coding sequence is TGTGCCAGCAGTCGACTAGCCCCTAGCACAGATACGCAGTATTTT.

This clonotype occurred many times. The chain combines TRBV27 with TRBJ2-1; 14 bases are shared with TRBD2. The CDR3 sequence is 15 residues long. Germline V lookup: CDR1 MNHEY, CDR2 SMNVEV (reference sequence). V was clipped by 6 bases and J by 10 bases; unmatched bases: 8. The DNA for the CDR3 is TGTGCCAGCAGGGGGGGACTAGCGGGAGTCTGGGAGCAGTTCTTC. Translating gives CASRGGLAGVWEQFF.

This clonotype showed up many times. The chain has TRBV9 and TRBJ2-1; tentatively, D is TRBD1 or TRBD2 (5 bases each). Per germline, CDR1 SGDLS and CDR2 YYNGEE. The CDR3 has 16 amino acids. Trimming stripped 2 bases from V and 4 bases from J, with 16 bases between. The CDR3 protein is CASSVAPWDQYNEQFF. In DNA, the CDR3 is TGTGCCAGCAGCGTCGCCCCTTGGGACCAGTACAATGAGCAGTTCTTC.

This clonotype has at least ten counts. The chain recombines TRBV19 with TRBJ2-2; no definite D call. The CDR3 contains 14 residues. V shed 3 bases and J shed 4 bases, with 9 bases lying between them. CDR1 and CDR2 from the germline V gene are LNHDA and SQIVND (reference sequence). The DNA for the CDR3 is TGTGCCAGTAGTATGGGTCGGGCCACCGGGGAGCTGTTTTTT. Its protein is CASSMGRATGELFF.